A selection of T cell receptor beta chains follows, all from one sample in a study of PD-1 and CTLA-4 blockade in melanoma. The protocol was immunoSEQ multiplex PCR, while the TCRdb copy is restricted to in-frame clones and leaves out a portion. The sample records fewer than 7,500 clones, 80% being singletons. The sample consisted of CD8+ T cells from peripheral blood, taken before anti-PD-1 treatment. The receptors shown here come from a human donor with melanoma. Both conserved end residues are part of each CDR3. Each record gives: D gene, CDR3 length, J gene, clone size, V gene, CDR3 DNA, CDR3 protein. A D gene is named only where the DNA matches it firmly. Size tells how often a clone was seen (once, few, many) or the class of an expanded clone, and some rows leave it out.

>TRBD1|13|TRBJ1-1|-|TRBV10-1
TGCGCCAGCAGTGGGACAGGGCCCACTGAAGCTTTCTTT
CASSGTGPTEAFF
>TRBD1|16|TRBJ1-6|-|TRBV7-2
TGTGCCAGCAGCCGGACAGGGGTCCCCTATAATTCACCCCTCCACTTT
CASSRTGVPYNSPLHF
>-|19|TRBJ1-2|-|TRBV13
TGTGCCAGCAGCCCCACAGGTTGGGCCAAGGGCTCGACAAGAGGAGGCTACACCTTC
CASSPTGWAKGSTRGGYTF
>-|15|TRBJ2-7|-|TRBV27
TGTGCCAGCAGTCCCCCAGGGTTTAGCTCCTACGAGCAGTACTTC
CASSPPGFSSYEQYF
>TRBD2|16|TRBJ2-1|-|TRBV11-3
TGTGCCAGCAGCTTAGATATCGCTAGCGGGAGGACTGAGCAGTTCTTC
CASSLDIASGRTEQFF
>TRBD2|15|TRBJ2-1|once|TRBV2
TGTGCCAGCAGAGCACTAGCGGGAGGGAACAATGAGCAGTTCTTC
CASRALAGGNNEQFF
>-|11|TRBJ2-1|once|TRBV10-1
TGCGCCAGCAGTGATGGACATGAGCAGTTCTTC
CASSDGHEQFF
>-|15|TRBJ1-1|few|TRBV7-9
TGTGCCAGCAGCTTAAGCTCGACAGTTAACACTGAAGCTTTCTTT
CASSLSSTVNTEAFF
>-|15|TRBJ1-6|-|TRBV5-6
TGTGCCAGCAGCTTACAGAGCTCCTATAATTCACCCCTCCACTTT
CASSLQSSYNSPLHF
>-|14|TRBJ1-1|-|TRBV7-8
TGTGCCAGCAGCCCTTCGGCGGCTATTGATGAAGCTTTCTTT
CASSPSAAIDEAFF
>-|15|TRBJ2-7|-|TRBV5-1
TGCGCCAGCAGCGAGCATGATGGCCTCTCCTACGAGCAGTACTTC
CASSEHDGLSYEQYF
>TRBD1|17|TRBJ2-5|-|TRBV11-3
TGTGCCAGCAGCTTAGATTTCACGGACAGGGGCAAAGAGACCCAGTACTTC
CASSLDFTDRGKETQYF
>-|14|TRBJ1-1|-|TRBV5-5
TGTGCCAGCAGCTTATACCAGCTGAACACTGAAGCTTTCTTT
CASSLYQLNTEAFF
>-|16|TRBJ1-2|-|TRBV7-9
TGTGCCAGCAGCTTCGAACATACTGACAGCCACTATGGCTACACCTTC
CASSFEHTDSHYGYTF
>-|13|TRBJ1-2|-|TRBV19
TGTGCCAGTACCCCCTCGGAGGTTTATGGCTACACCTTC
CASTPSEVYGYTF
>TRBD1|14|TRBJ2-7|-|TRBV5-6
TGTGCCAGCAGCTTAACTGGGGACAGCTACGAGCAGTACTTC
CASSLTGDSYEQYF
>-|14|TRBJ2-1|-|TRBV27
TGTGCCAGCAGTCTCCTGGACCCCTACAATGAGCAGTTCTTC
CASSLLDPYNEQFF
>-|14|TRBJ2-7|-|TRBV19
TGTGCCAGTAGTATCAGGCTATTCTCCTACGAGCAGTACTTC
CASSIRLFSYEQYF
>TRBD2|17|TRBJ2-1|few|TRBV7-9
TGTGCCAGCAGCTCGGCTTTTGCGGGGGGTTCCTACAATGAGCAGTTCTTC
CASSSAFAGGSYNEQFF
>-|15|TRBJ1-5|-|TRBV4-1
TGCGCCAGCAGCCAAGTATGGGGGGGTAATCAGCCCCAGCATTTT
CASSQVWGGNQPQHF
>-|15|TRBJ1-5|-|TRBV19
TGTGCCAGCAAACGGAGGAGTGTAAGCAATCAGCCCCAGCATTTT
CASKRRSVSNQPQHF
>-|14|TRBJ2-3|-|TRBV6-5
TGTGCCAGCAGCTCTGTCGAGAGCACAGATACGCAGTATTTT
CASSSVESTDTQYF
>TRBD2|16|TRBJ2-1|-|TRBV6-2/TRBV6-3
TGTGCCAGCAGTACCCCACAGGGACTAGCGGGGCCTGAGCAGTTCTTC
CASSTPQGLAGPEQFF
>TRBD1|14|TRBJ2-7|-|TRBV6-5
TGTGCCAGCAGTTGGGGACAGCTCGCTTACGAGCAGTACTTC
CASSWGQLAYEQYF
>-|15|TRBJ1-6|medium-sized|TRBV11-3
TGTGCCAGCAGCCCTATGACAGGCGGAGGTTCACCCCTCCACTTT
CASSPMTGGGSPLHF
>-|12|TRBJ1-1|-|TRBV19
TGTGCCAGTAGCCACACAAGGACTGAAGCTTTCTTT
CASSHTRTEAFF
>TRBD2|14|TRBJ2-7|-|TRBV5-5
TGTGCCAGCAGCTTAGGCGGGGGGCGGTACGAGCAGTACTTC
CASSLGGGRYEQYF
>TRBD2|14|TRBJ2-7|once|TRBV9
TGTGCCAGCAGCGTAGCGGTAGCGGGCTACGAGCAGTACTTC
CASSVAVAGYEQYF
>-|16|TRBJ1-1|-|TRBV13
TGTGCCAGCAGCTCCGATATAAGACTGGGGAACACTGAAGCTTTCTTT
CASSSDIRLGNTEAFF
>-|13|TRBJ1-2|few|TRBV12-3/TRBV12-4
TGTGCCAGCAGTTTAGGGTTTAGGGCTGGCTACACCTTC
CASSLGFRAGYTF
>-|15|TRBJ2-7|once|TRBV10-1
TGCGCCAGCAGTGAGTCCTTGCCTCCTTCCAACGAGCAGTACTTC
CASSESLPPSNEQYF
>-|18|TRBJ2-4|-|TRBV5-1
TGCGCCAGCAGCTCCGGCGGAATAGGGTCGGGGGCCAAAAACATTCAGTACTTC
CASSSGGIGSGAKNIQYF
>TRBD2|13|TRBJ2-3|-|TRBV3-1/TRBV3-2
TGTGCCAGCAGCCAAGAGGCGGGAGTGACGCAGTATTTT
CASSQEAGVTQYF
>TRBD1|15|TRBJ1-5|-|TRBV27
TGTGCCAGCAGGAGGGACAGTATTAGCAATCAGCCCCAGCATTTT
CASRRDSISNQPQHF
>TRBD1|15|TRBJ2-3|-|TRBV5-6
TGTGCCAGCAGCTTAGGACAGGGGAAGACAGATACGCAGTATTTT
CASSLGQGKTDTQYF
>TRBD1|16|TRBJ1-6|once|TRBV4-3
TGCGCCAGCAGCCAAGATCGCACAGGGGAAAATTCACCCCTCCACTTT
CASSQDRTGENSPLHF
>TRBD1|14|TRBJ2-7|-|TRBV29-1
TGCAGCGTTGAGACCGGGACAGGGTCTTGGGAGCAGTACTTC
CSVETGTGSWEQYF
>-|14|TRBJ2-4|-|TRBV10-1
TGCGCCAGCAGTGCTCGGGGGACCAAAAACATTCAGTACTTC
CASSARGTKNIQYF
>TRBD2|21|TRBJ2-2|-|TRBV19
TGTGCCAGTAGTATTAGGCTTCAAGGACTAGCGGGAGGGCCGAGCACCGGGGAGCTGTTTTTT
CASSIRLQGLAGGPSTGELFF
>-|12|TRBJ1-3|-|TRBV12-3/TRBV12-4
TGTGCCAGCACTCCACATCCGGACACCATATATTTT
CASTPHPDTIYF
>-|13|TRBJ2-7|-|TRBV4-1
TGCGCCAGCAGCCAAGCTATTTGGAGCGAGCAGTACTTC
CASSQAIWSEQYF
>-|14|TRBJ1-1|-|TRBV9
TGTGCCAGCAGCGCGCAGGGAGCTGGGTTTGAAGCTTTCTTT
CASSAQGAGFEAFF
>-|12|TRBJ2-7|-|TRBV4-2
TGTGCCAGCAGCCAAGGACGGAACGAGCAGTACTTC
CASSQGRNEQYF
>TRBD2|14|TRBJ2-7|-|TRBV11-2
TGTGCCAGCAGCTTAGCGGGAGGCCTCTACGAGCAGTACTTC
CASSLAGGLYEQYF
>-|14|TRBJ2-1|-|TRBV13
TGTGCCAGCAGCTTCCCGGGGGCTCGCAATGAGCAGTTCTTC
CASSFPGARNEQFF
>-|18|TRBJ2-1|-|TRBV7-9
TGTGCCAGCAGCTTAGAGGGGGGGCCCGGGAGCTCCTACAATGAGCAGTTCTTC
CASSLEGGPGSSYNEQFF
>TRBD2|16|TRBJ2-3|few|TRBV7-9
TGTGCCAGCAGCTGGGGTAGCGGGGGCTCCACAGATACGCAGTATTTT
CASSWGSGGSTDTQYF
>-|13|TRBJ2-1|-|TRBV7-7
TGTGCTAGCAGCTTTAACACCGGAGATGAGCAGTTCTTC
CASSFNTGDEQFF
>-|14|TRBJ1-5|-|TRBV7-9
TGTGCCAGCAGCTTAGGGGCATATAATCAGCCCCAGCATTTT
CASSLGAYNQPQHF
>-|12|TRBJ1-5|-|TRBV10-1
TGCGCCAGCAGTGCTTCAGGAGGGCCCCAGCATTTT
CASSASGGPQHF
>-|17|TRBJ1-2|-|TRBV5-6
TGTGCCAGCAGCCCACCGGGACATCTTCTTCTTAACTATGGCTACACCTTC
CASSPPGHLLLNYGYTF
>-|15|TRBJ2-2|-|TRBV7-9
TGTGCCAGCAGCCAAGGGGGGTTACCTGCCGGGGAGCTGTTTTTT
CASSQGGLPAGELFF
>-|14|TRBJ2-2|-|TRBV2
TGTGCCAGCACGAACACAGCGAACACCGGGGAGCTGTTTTTT
CASTNTANTGELFF
>-|14|TRBJ2-3|-|TRBV5-8
TGTGCCAGCAGCTTGGGTGGGGCTCGGGATACGCAGTATTTT
CASSLGGARDTQYF